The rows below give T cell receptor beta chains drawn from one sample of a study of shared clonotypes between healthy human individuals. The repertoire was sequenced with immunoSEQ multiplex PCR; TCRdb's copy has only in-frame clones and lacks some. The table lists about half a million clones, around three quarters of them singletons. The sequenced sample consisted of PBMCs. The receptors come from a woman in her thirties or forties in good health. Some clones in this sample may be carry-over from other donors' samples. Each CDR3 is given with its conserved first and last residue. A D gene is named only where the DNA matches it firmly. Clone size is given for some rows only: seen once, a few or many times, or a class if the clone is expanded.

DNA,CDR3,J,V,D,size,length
TGTGCCAGCAGGCTCCGGGACAGGCAAGAGACCCAGTACTTC,CASRLRDRQETQYF,TRBJ2-5,TRBV7-2,TRBD1,.,14
TGTGCCAGCAGATCTTGGACAGGCAATCAGCCCCAGCATTTT,CASRSWTGNQPQHF,TRBJ1-5,TRBV2,.,.,14
TGTGCCAGCAGCCATCCCGGGACAGGTCGCTACGAGCAGTACTTC,CASSHPGTGRYEQYF,TRBJ2-7,TRBV7-2,TRBD1,.,15
TGTGCCAGCAGCTTGGATCGGACTAGCGGGAGACACGAGCAGTTCTTC,CASSLDRTSGRHEQFF,TRBJ2-1,TRBV5-5,TRBD2,.,16
TGTGCCAGCAGCTTGGTTGCAGTTGGCTACACCTTC,CASSLVAVGYTF,TRBJ1-2,TRBV5-6,.,.,12
TGTGCCAGCAGTTCCGGGACTCTCGTCGGCGAGCAGTACTTC,CASSSGTLVGEQYF,TRBJ2-7,TRBV11-3,.,.,14
TGTGCCAGCAGTTTAGAACGGACTAGCGGATACTACGAGCAGTACTTC,CASSLERTSGYYEQYF,TRBJ2-7,TRBV28,TRBD2,many,16
TGTGCCAGTAGAGAAGAGGAGACCCAGTACTTC,CASREEETQYF,TRBJ2-5,TRBV19,.,.,11
TGTGCCAGCGTTTCCGGGACTAGCGGACTTTGGTCCGATACGCAGTATTTT,CASVSGTSGLWSDTQYF,TRBJ2-3,TRBV28,TRBD2,.,17
TGTGCCAGCAGCCCCAGGGTGTACGGGAACTACGAGCAGTACTTC,CASSPRVYGNYEQYF,TRBJ2-7,TRBV9,.,.,15
TGCAGCGCCCGGACAGTAGGTCAGCCCCAGCATTTT,CSARTVGQPQHF,TRBJ1-5,TRBV29-1,.,.,12